The clone carrying this T cell receptor (beta chain) turned up a few times. This sample stems from a study of T-cell reconstitution after alpha-beta-depleted transplantation in children. Preparing the TCRbeta library involved the use of unique molecular identifiers. One entry per CDR3 protein results from TCRdb running MiXCR on the PCR reads. The profile shows 500,000 to 600,000 distinct CDR3 sequences, approximately 29% of them singletons. With 3 bases clipped from V and 0 bases from J, the junction kept 11 bases outside the gene matches. The CDR3 contains 18 residues. The receptor comes from a human donor who donated a stem cell graft to a child with aplastic anemia. Specimen: PBMCs from the stem cell graft donor, collected from the stem cell graft. The chain recombines TRBV12-3 or TRBV12-4 with TRBJ1-3; TRBD1 agrees at 7 bases. The CDR3 region has the DNA TGTGCCAGCAGTTTTAGGGGACAGTTCTCCAACTCTGGAAACACCATATATTTT. Translated, it gives CASSFRGQFSNSGNTIYF.